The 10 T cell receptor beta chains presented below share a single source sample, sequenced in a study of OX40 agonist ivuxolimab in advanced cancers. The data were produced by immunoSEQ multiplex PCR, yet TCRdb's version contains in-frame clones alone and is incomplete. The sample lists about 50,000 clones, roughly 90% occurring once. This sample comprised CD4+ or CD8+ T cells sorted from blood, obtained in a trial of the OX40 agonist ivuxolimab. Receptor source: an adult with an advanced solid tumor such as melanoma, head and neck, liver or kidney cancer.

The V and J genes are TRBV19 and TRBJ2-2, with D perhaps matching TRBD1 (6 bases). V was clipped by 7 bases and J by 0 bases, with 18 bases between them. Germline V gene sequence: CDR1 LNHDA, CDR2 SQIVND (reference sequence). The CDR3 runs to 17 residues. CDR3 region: CASIPRGTLTNTGELFF. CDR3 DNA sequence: TGTGCCAGTATCCCTAGGGGGACATTAACGAACACCGGGGAGCTGTTTTTT.

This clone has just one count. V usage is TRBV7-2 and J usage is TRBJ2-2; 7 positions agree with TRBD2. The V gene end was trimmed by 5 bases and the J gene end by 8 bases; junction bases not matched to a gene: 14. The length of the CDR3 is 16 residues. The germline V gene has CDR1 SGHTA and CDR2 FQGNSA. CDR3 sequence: CASSVPSGIGPGELFF. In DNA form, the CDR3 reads TGTGCCAGCAGCGTACCAAGCGGGATAGGGCCGGGGGAGCTGTTTTTT. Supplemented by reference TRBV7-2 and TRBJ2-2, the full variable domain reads GAGVSQSPSNKVTEKGKDVELRCDPISGHTALYWYRQSLGQGLEFLIYFQGNSAPDKSGLPSDRFSAERTGGSVSTLTIQRTQQEDSAVYLCASSVPSGIGPGELFFGEGSRLTVL.

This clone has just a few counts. DNA of the CDR3: TGTGCCATTACTTATACCGGGACGGATAATTCACCCCTCCACTTT. Its translation is CAITYTGTDNSPLHF. The genes are TRBV10-3 and TRBJ1-6, with TRBD1 as a possible D gene (5 bases). The CDR3 has 15 residues. CDR1 ENHRY and CDR2 SYGVKD come from the germline V gene. The V end was cut by 9 bases, the J end by 5 bases, with 17 bases between.

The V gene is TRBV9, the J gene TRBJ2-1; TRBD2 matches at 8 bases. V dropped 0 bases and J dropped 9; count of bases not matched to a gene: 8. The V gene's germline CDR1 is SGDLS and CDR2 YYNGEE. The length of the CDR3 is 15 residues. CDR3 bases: TGTGCCAGCAGCGTAGGAGGCGGGAGGAACGGTGAGCAGTTCTTC. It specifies CASSVGGGRNGEQFF.

DNA for the CDR3: TGTGCCAGCAGCTTGGTTGGGGGAGTCTACGAGCAGTACTTC. Its translation: CASSLVGGVYEQYF. The rearrangement joins TRBV5-4 to TRBJ2-7, with D perhaps given as TRBD1 or TRBD2 (5 bases each). CDR1 and CDR2 from the germline V gene are SGHNT and YYREEE (reference sequence). V lost 0 bases, J lost 3 bases, and 10 bases lay in between. CDR3 length: 14 amino acids.

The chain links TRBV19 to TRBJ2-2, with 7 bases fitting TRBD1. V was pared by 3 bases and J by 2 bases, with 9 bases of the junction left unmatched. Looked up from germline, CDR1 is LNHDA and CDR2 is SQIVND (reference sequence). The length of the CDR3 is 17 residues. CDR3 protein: CASSMPRQGPNTGELFF. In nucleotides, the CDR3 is TGTGCCAGTAGTATGCCGCGACAGGGTCCCAACACCGGGGAGCTGTTTTTT. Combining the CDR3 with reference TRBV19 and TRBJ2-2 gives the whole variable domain DGGITQSPKYLFRKEGQNVTLSCEQNLNHDAMYWYRQDPGQGLRLIYYSQIVNDFQKGDIAEGYSVSREKKESFPLTVTSAQKNPTAFYLCASSMPRQGPNTGELFFGEGSRLTVL.

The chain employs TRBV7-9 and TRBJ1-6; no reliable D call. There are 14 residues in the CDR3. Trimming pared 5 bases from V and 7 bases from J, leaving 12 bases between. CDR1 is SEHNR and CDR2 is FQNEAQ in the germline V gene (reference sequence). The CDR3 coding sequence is TGTGCCAGCAGCGCCGGGTACCAAAATTCACCCCTCCACTTT. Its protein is CASSAGYQNSPLHF. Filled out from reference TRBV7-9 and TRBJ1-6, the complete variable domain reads DTGVSQNPRHKITKRGQNVTFRCDPISEHNRLYWYRQTLGQGPEFLTYFQNEAQLEKSRLLSDRFSAERPKGSFSTLEIQRTEQGDSAMYLCASSAGYQNSPLHFGNGTRLTVT.

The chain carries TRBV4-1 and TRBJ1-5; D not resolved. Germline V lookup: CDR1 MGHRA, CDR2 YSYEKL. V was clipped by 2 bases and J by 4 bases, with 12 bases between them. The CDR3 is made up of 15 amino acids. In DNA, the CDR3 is TGCGCCAGCAGCCAATTCGCCCTCCTTAATCAGCCCCAGCATTTT. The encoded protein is CASSQFALLNQPQHF.

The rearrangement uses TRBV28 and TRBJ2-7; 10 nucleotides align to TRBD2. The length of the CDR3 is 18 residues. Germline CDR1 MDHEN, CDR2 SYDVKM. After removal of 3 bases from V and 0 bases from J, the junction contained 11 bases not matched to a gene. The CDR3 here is CASSFAPSGGPYSYEQYF. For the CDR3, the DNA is TGTGCCAGCAGTTTTGCGCCTAGCGGGGGTCCCTACTCCTACGAGCAGTACTTC.

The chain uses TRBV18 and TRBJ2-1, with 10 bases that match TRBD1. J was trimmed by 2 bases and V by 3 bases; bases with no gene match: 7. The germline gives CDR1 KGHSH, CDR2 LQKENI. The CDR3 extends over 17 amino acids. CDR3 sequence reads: CASSPPEGQGTYNEQFF. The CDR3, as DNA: TGTGCCAGCTCACCCCCCGAGGGACAGGGGACCTACAATGAGCAGTTCTTC.